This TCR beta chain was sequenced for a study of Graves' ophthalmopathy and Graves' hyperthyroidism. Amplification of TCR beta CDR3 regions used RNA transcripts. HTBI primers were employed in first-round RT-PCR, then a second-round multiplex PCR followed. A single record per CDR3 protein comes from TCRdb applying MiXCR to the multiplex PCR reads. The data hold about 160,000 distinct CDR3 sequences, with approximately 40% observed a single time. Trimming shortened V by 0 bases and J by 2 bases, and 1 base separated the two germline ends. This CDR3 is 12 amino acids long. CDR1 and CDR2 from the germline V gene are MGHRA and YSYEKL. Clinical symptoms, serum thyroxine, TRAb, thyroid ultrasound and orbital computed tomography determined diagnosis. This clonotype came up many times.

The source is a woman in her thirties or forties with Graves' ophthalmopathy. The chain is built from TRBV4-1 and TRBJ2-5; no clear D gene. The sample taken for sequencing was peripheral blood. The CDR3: CASSQDQETQYF. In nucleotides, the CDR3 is TGCGCCAGCAGCCAAGATCAAGAGACCCAGTACTTC.